The 13 T cell receptor beta chains below come from one sample, sequenced in a study of blood T cell repertoires in COVID-19 (dated by TCRdb to 2020 to 2021). The library was built by means of the immunoSEQ multiplex PCR assay. The immuneACCESS repertoire file appears here via TCRdb, limited to in-frame rearrangements. These files lack a portion of the clones; in checked studies, under half of the deficit traces to unresolved V genes, and the cause of the others is not known. This sample is represented by 150,000 to 200,000 clones; more than 75% of them were singletons. The ten largest clones take up 8% to 10% of the sample. Material: PBMCs or T cells enriched from blood (not recorded which). These receptors all stem from a woman in her 30s who had recovered from COVID-19.

The V and J genes are TRBV7-4 and TRBJ2-3; perhaps TRBD2 as D (6 bases). Trimming removed 5 bases from V and 2 bases from J, with 14 bases in between. Germline V gives CDR1 SGHVT, CDR2 SQSDAQ. There are 15 residues in the CDR3. CDR3 DNA: TGTGCCAGCAGCCGGGGCGGGGAGAACACAGATACGCAGTATTTT. Protein: CASSRGGENTDTQYF.

The chain is built from TRBV27 and TRBJ2-7; 8 bases are a match to TRBD2. The germline V gene encodes CDR1 MNHEY and CDR2 SMNVEV (reference sequence). V lost 3 bases and J lost 0; bases outside the gene matches: 4. The CDR3 is 15 residues long. For the CDR3, the DNA is TGTGCCAGCAGTTTCACCGGGACTAGCTCCTACGAGCAGTACTTC. Its protein product is CASSFTGTSSYEQYF.

This clone has only one observation. This CDR3 is CASSLAQGFAEAFF. For the CDR3, the DNA is TGCGCCAGCAGCTTGGCGCAGGGGTTCGCTGAAGCTTTCTTT. The J gene is TRBJ1-1, the V gene TRBV5-1, with D perhaps matching TRBD1 (6 bases). The CDR3 has 14 residues. The V end lost 0 bases, the J end lost 6 bases, and 12 bases lay between the germline ends. Germline loops: CDR1 SGHRS, CDR2 YFSETQ.

This clone was detected only once. V and J are TRBV27 and TRBJ2-7; 11 nucleotides match TRBD1. V lost 4 bases, J lost 5 bases, and 4 bases stayed unmatched. This CDR3 is built from 14 residues. Germline V lookup: CDR1 MNHEY, CDR2 SMNVEV (reference sequence). CDR3 sequence reads: CASSSGQGANEQYF. The CDR3 coding sequence is TGTGCCAGCAGTTCCGGACAGGGGGCAAACGAGCAGTACTTC.

The CDR3 DNA sequence: TGTGCCAGCAGCTTAGTACACACACCCACCGGGGAGCTGTTTTTT. It encodes CASSLVHTPTGELFF. The chain couples TRBV7-2 to TRBJ2-2; D gene unclear. V gave up 1 base and J gave up 4 bases, with 10 bases separating them. Germline V gives CDR1 SGHTA, CDR2 FQGNSA. The CDR3 covers 15 residues.

The chain employs TRBV29-1 and TRBJ1-2, with D uncertain. Trimming took 0 bases from V and 8 from J, leaving 10 bases between them. Germline CDR1 reads SQVTM; CDR2 reads ANQGSEA. There are 12 residues in the CDR3. CDR3 residues: CSVEDRDGGYTF. The CDR3 nucleotides are TGCAGCGTTGAAGATAGAGACGGGGGCTACACCTTC.

This clone came up once. The V call is TRBV25-1, the J call TRBJ2-7; no reliable D call. The germline V gene encodes CDR1 MGHDK and CDR2 SYGVNS. Trimming pared 7 bases from V and 3 bases from J, leaving 19 bases between. CDR3 length equals 15 residues. CDR3 loop: CASKAIPHPNYEQYF. CDR3 DNA: TGTGCCAGCAAAGCCATCCCCCATCCCAACTACGAGCAGTACTTC.

This clone was seen only a few times. V is TRBV5-1 and J is TRBJ1-1, with D perhaps matching TRBD1 (6 bases). Trimming stripped 4 bases from V and 4 bases from J, with 14 bases between. The CDR3 has 14 amino acids. Germline V CDR1 and CDR2: SGHRS, YFSETQ. The DNA of the CDR3 is TGCGCCAGCAGCCTTTCGGGAGGGGGCACTGAAGCTTTCTTT. Encoded protein: CASSLSGGGTEAFF.

The genes are TRBV6-5 and TRBJ2-5; a possible D gene is TRBD1 (6 bases). Germline V gene data show CDR1 as MNHEY and CDR2 as SVGAGI. The CDR3 runs 14 residues. The V and J ends lost 2 bases and 1 base respectively, with 8 bases between them. Here the CDR3 reads CASSYVGAQETQYF. The CDR3 coding sequence is TGTGCCAGCAGTTACGTGGGGGCCCAAGAGACCCAGTACTTC.

The gene calls are TRBV19 and TRBJ2-2, with TRBD1 matching over 8 bases. From germline, CDR1 is LNHDA and CDR2 SQIVND (reference sequence). CDR3 length: 16 amino acids. V dropped 3 bases and J dropped 1; count of bases not matched to a gene: 4. The CDR3 is CASSIWTGWNTGELFF. The CDR3 coding sequence is TGTGCCAGTAGTATTTGGACAGGGTGGAACACCGGGGAGCTGTTTTTT. The whole variable domain, remainder taken from reference TRBV19 and TRBJ2-2, is DGGITQSPKYLFRKEGQNVTLSCEQNLNHDAMYWYRQDPGQGLRLIYYSQIVNDFQKGDIAEGYSVSREKKESFPLTVTSAQKNPTAFYLCASSIWTGWNTGELFFGEGSRLTVL.

J is TRBJ2-5 and V is TRBV5-1; 8 bases line up with TRBD2. In germline, CDR1 is SGHRS, CDR2 YFSETQ. After removal of 0 bases from V and 4 bases from J, the junction contained 5 bases not matched to a gene. The CDR3 has 15 amino acids. The CDR3 DNA reads as TGCGCCAGCAGCTTGGGACTAGCGTCCAGAGAGACCCAGTACTTC. Its translation: CASSLGLASRETQYF.

Only one count was recorded for this clone. The chain is built from TRBV7-9 and TRBJ2-3; 8 nucleotides match TRBD2. Germline CDR1 is SEHNR and CDR2 is FQNEAQ (reference sequence). This CDR3 has 15 residues. V lost 5 bases to trimming and J lost 0 bases; unmatched junction nucleotides: 4. The CDR3 DNA sequence: TGTGCCAGCAGCCCCAGCGGGGGAAGCACAGATACGCAGTATTTT. Residues: CASSPSGGSTDTQYF.

On this clone itself: This same CDR3 is encoded by further DNA sequences in the sample. The genes are TRBV28 and TRBJ1-3; D uncertain. V gave up 3 bases and J gave up 2 bases, with 2 bases separating them. Germline V gives CDR1 MDHEN, CDR2 SYDVKM. This CDR3 has 12 residues. For the CDR3, the DNA is TGTGCCAGCAGTTTTACTGGAAACACCATATATTTT. Translated, it gives CASSFTGNTIYF.